This TCR beta chain is from a study of glioma-infiltrating T cells. Germline assignment: CDR1 SGHNT and CDR2 YYREEE (reference sequence). CDR3 length equals 16 residues. V lost 4 bases to trimming and J lost 1 base, with 16 bases between them. Amplification of TCR alpha and beta CDR3 regions from RNA used iRepertoire nested multiplex PCR. TCRdb processed the multiplex PCR reads anew with MiXCR; each CDR3 protein has one entry. The sample includes approximately 100,000 distinct CDR3 sequences, around a quarter seen only once; the top ten take 30% to 35%. At least ten counts were recorded for this clonotype.

The chain is built from TRBV5-4 and TRBJ2-3, with D possibly being TRBD2 (6 bases). Input material: glioma tissue, nonneoplastic brain tissue, or PBMCs (not recorded which). This receptor was taken from a human donor with low-grade glioma or glioblastoma, undergoing nonglioma brain surgery, or in good health (not recorded which). CDR3 sequence reads: CASSLPWRGGTDTQYF. The CDR3 DNA is TGTGCCAGCAGCCTCCCGTGGCGGGGTGGCACAGATACGCAGTATTTT.